These 17 T cell receptor beta chains originate from one sample sequenced in a study of shared clonotypes between healthy human individuals. Sequencing used immunoSEQ multiplex PCR; TCRdb keeps in-frame clones, though not all of them. The sample gives roughly 700,000 clones, 90% of which show up once; 34% is in the top ten. The specimen was memory CD8+ T cells from PBMCs. Sample subset: CD45RO+ cells pooled with CCR7-negative TemRA cells. These receptors were taken from a man younger than 35 in good health. Some clones in this sample may be carry-over from other donors' samples.

J is TRBJ2-1 and V is TRBV19; D is undetermined. The CDR3 contains 15 residues. CDR1 is LNHDA, CDR2 SQIVND, per germline (reference sequence). CDR3 loop: CGRFNGYGSYNEQFF. The CDR3, as DNA: TGTGGCCGGTTTAATGGGTACGGCTCCTACAATGAGCAGTTCTTC.

The chain couples TRBV5-1 to TRBJ2-7; 10 bases are shared with TRBD1. V was pared by 4 bases and J by 6 bases, with 13 bases of the junction left unmatched. This CDR3 region has 16 residues. Per the germline V gene, CDR1 is SGHRS and CDR2 is YFSETQ. The CDR3 bases are TGCGCCAGCAGCGCCGCCGGGGACAGGGGACGGTCCGAGCAGTACTTC. Translated: CASSAAGDRGRSEQYF.

J is TRBJ2-7 and V is TRBV27; 11 bases align to TRBD2. Germline V gene data show CDR1 as MNHEY and CDR2 as SMNVEV (reference sequence). CDR3 length: 16 amino acids. With 6 bases clipped from V and 2 bases from J, the junction kept 9 bases outside the gene matches. The CDR3 coding sequence is TGTGCCAGCAGCAAGCTGGGACTAGCGGCTCCCTACGAGCAGTACTTC. Translated: CASSKLGLAAPYEQYF.

V and J are TRBV6-1 and TRBJ1-1; no clear D gene. V was clipped by 3 bases and J by 5 bases, with 10 bases between them. This CDR3 comprises 13 residues. In germline, CDR1 is MNHNS, CDR2 SASEGT. In DNA form, the CDR3 reads TGTGCCAGCAGTGACTTATGGGAGACTGAAGCTTTCTTT. As protein: CASSDLWETEAFF.

With respect to this clone: Other DNA sequences in the same sample also yield this CDR3. The V and J genes are TRBV7-3 and TRBJ2-1; 12 bases fit TRBD2. This CDR3 has 15 residues. Losses at the gene ends were 5 bases for V and 7 bases for J; bases not matched to a gene: 6. In germline, CDR1 is SGHTA, CDR2 FQGTGA. Written as DNA, the CDR3 is TGTGCCAGCAGCCTCCTAGCGGGAGGGTTGAATGAGCAGTTCTTC. It encodes CASSLLAGGLNEQFF.

The chain combines TRBV7-9 with TRBJ2-1; TRBD1 is a possible D gene (6 bases). The germline gives CDR1 SEHNR, CDR2 FQNEAQ (reference sequence). CDR3 length: 13 amino acids. Trimming removed 9 bases at V and 7 bases at J, with 16 bases between. The CDR3 reads CASLTWTENEQFF. CDR3 coding DNA: TGTGCCAGTCTAACCTGGACAGAAAATGAGCAGTTCTTC.

This rearrangement joins TRBV27 to TRBJ2-1, with D hard to call. Germline values: CDR1 MNHEY, CDR2 SMNVEV (reference sequence). The length of the CDR3 is 13 residues. With 1 base removed from V and 12 bases from J, the gap between germline ends came to 13 bases. The CDR3 loop is CASSLWLWGRQFF. DNA of the CDR3: TGTGCCAGCAGTTTATGGTTGTGGGGTCGGCAGTTCTTC.

The chain is built from TRBV27 and TRBJ1-1, with D possibly matching TRBD1 (6 bases). The germline gives CDR1 MNHEY, CDR2 SMNVEV (reference sequence). With 0 bases removed from V and 2 bases from J, the gap between germline ends came to 10 bases. This CDR3 is 15 amino acids long. The CDR3 is CASSLSWTANTEAFF. As DNA, the CDR3 is TGTGCCAGCAGTTTATCATGGACAGCTAACACTGAAGCTTTCTTT.

CDR3 in DNA: TGCGCCAGCAGTGAGTCGGATAGAGGTTACACTGAAGCTTTCTTT. Protein sequence: CASSESDRGYTEAFF. The rearrangement links TRBV10-1 to TRBJ1-1; D not resolved. CDR3 length: 15 amino acids. Germline loops: CDR1 WNHNN, CDR2 SYGVQD (reference sequence). V was shortened by 0 bases and J by 3 bases, with 11 bases between the two germline ends.

The V gene is TRBV7-6, the J gene TRBJ2-2; D is ambiguous. With 5 bases removed from V and 6 bases from J, the gap between germline ends came to 10 bases. The germline CDR1 and CDR2 sequences are SGHVS and FNYEAQ. The CDR3 runs to 13 residues. CDR3 loop: CASSPLPAGELFF. CDR3 bases: TGTGCCAGCAGCCCCCTCCCAGCCGGGGAGCTGTTTTTT.

The chain is built from TRBV15 and TRBJ2-1; the D gene is possibly TRBD2 (6 bases). Deletions cut 5 bases from V and 2 bases from J, with 19 bases between. The germline gives CDR1 LNHNV, CDR2 YYDKDF (reference sequence). The CDR3 is 17 amino acids. CDR3 protein: CATSAEGRANAYNEQFF. CDR3 bases: TGTGCCACCAGCGCGGAGGGCAGGGCCAATGCCTACAATGAGCAGTTCTTC.

The J gene is TRBJ2-5, the V gene TRBV11-2; D gene ambiguous. The germline V gene encodes CDR1 SGHAT and CDR2 FQNNGV. This CDR3 is built from 13 residues. The V gene lost 1 base and the J gene lost 4 bases, with 7 bases spanning the gap. CDR3 DNA sequence: TGTGCCAGCAGCTTAGGGCTAGTAGAGACCCAGTACTTC. Protein product: CASSLGLVETQYF. Together with reference TRBV11-2 and TRBJ2-5, the CDR3 gives the full variable domain: EAGVAQSPRYKIIEKRQSVAFWCNPISGHATLYWYQQILGQGPKLLIQFQNNGVVDDSQLPKDRFSAERLKGVDSTLKIQPAKLEDSAVYLCASSLGLVETQYFGPGTRLLVL.

The V and J genes are TRBV9 and TRBJ2-1; 9 bases align to TRBD2. V dropped 0 bases and J dropped 6; count of bases not matched to a gene: 7. Looked up from germline, CDR1 is SGDLS and CDR2 is YYNGEE. This CDR3 contains 16 residues. CDR3 nucleotides: TGTGCCAGCAGCGTAGGGCGGGAGGGCCGTGGCAATGAGCAGTTCTTC. Its protein product is CASSVGREGRGNEQFF.

The chain links TRBV10-1 to TRBJ1-5; D is unclear. This CDR3 is built from 12 residues. Trimming pared 7 bases from V and 5 bases from J, leaving 9 bases between. Per germline, CDR1 WNHNN and CDR2 SYGVQD (reference sequence). The CDR3 nucleotides are TGCGCCAGCACCTCCAAAGATCAGCCCCAGCATTTT. Translation gives CASTSKDQPQHF.

The chain has TRBV5-6 and TRBJ2-5, with 9 bases lining up with TRBD1. The ends lost 3 bases at V and 2 bases at J; junction bases unmatched: 11. Germline lookup yields CDR1 SGHDT and CDR2 YYEEEE. CDR3 length equals 17 residues. The CDR3 DNA sequence: TGTGCCAGCAGCTCAGAACCACAGGGGGCCCTGCAAGAGACCCAGTACTTC. This translates into CASSSEPQGALQETQYF.

The chain links TRBV5-1 to TRBJ2-7; 12 bases are a match to TRBD2. Trimming cost V 7 bases and J 0 bases; bases outside gene matches: 11. Germline values: CDR1 SGHRS, CDR2 YFSETQ. The CDR3 is made up of 17 amino acids. In nucleotides, the CDR3 is TGCGCCAGCCTGACTAGCGGGAGAAGGACTTACTCCTACGAGCAGTACTTC. This encodes CASLTSGRRTYSYEQYF.

The rearrangement links TRBV4-3 to TRBJ2-7; D gene uncertain. Trimming took off 1 base at V and 4 bases at J, with 17 bases between the two ends. Germline V gene data show CDR1 as LGHNA and CDR2 as YSLEER. This CDR3 region has 16 residues. Written as DNA, the CDR3 is TGCGCCAGCAGCCAAGTTTCGTTGGCGCCTGATTACGAGCAGTACTTC. This translates into CASSQVSLAPDYEQYF.